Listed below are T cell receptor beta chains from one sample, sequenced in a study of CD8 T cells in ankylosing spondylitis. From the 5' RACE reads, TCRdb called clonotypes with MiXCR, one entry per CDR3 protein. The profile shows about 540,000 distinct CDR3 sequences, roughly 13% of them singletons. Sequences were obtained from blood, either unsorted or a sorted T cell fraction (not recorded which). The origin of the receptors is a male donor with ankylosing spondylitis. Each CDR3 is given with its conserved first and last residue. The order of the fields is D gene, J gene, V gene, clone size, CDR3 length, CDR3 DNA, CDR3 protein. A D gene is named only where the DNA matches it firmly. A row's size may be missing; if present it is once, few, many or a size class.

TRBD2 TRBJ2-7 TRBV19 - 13 TGTGCCAGTAGTAGTCTAGCGGGAGAGGAGCAGTACTTC CASSSLAGEEQYF
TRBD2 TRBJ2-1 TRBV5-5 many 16 TGTGCCAGCAGCTTGGCCGGGACTAGTGCCTACAATGAGCAGTTCTTC CASSLAGTSAYNEQFF
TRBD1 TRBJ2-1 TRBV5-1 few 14 TGCGCCAGCAGCTTAGGAGACAGGGATGGTGAGCAGTTCTTC CASSLGDRDGEQFF
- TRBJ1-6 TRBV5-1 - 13 TGCGCCAGCAGCTTTGATGGGAGTTCACCCCTCCACTTT CASSFDGSSPLHF
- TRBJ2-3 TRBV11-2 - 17 TGTGCCAGCAGCTTAGATCTTTTCGGTGGCCACACAGATACGCAGTATTTT CASSLDLFGGHTDTQYF
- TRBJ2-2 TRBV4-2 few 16 TGTGCCAGCAGCCAAGTTCCGAGCCAAAACACCGGGGAGCTGTTTTTT CASSQVPSQNTGELFF
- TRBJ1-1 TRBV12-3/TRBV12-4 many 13 TGTGCCAGCAGTGTAGGGACGAACACTGAAGCTTTCTTT CASSVGTNTEAFF
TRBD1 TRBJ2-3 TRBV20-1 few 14 TGCAGTGCTATCAGGGGGCCGGGGACAGATACGCAGTATTTT CSAIRGPGTDTQYF
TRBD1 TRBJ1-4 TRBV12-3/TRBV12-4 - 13 TGTGCCAGCAGTCGACAGGGGGCAGGAAAACTGTTTTTT CASSRQGAGKLFF
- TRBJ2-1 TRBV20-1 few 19 TGCAGTGCTAGAGATCGCAGTGCCAGGGGCGCCGGATCCTACAATGAGCAGTTCTTC CSARDRSARGAGSYNEQFF